This T cell receptor (beta chain) comes out of a study of blood T cells in healthy people across ages. The study's findings and limits: Naive CD4+ cell counts and diversity both ran higher in long-lived than in aged donors.

Primed by a sample-barcoded 5' primer and a J-beta primer mix, a second PCR proceeded for about 6 to 12 cycles. Every molecule of cDNA carried a tag from a template-switch adaptor with 12 random nucleotides. Each CDR3 protein is one row after TCRdb ran MiXCR on the 5' RACE reads. The data show about 760,000 distinct CDR3 sequences, roughly three fifths seen once. J was trimmed by 0 bases and V by 7 bases; bases with no gene match: 15. The CDR3 spans 18 residues. Germline V gene lookup returns CDR1 SQVTM and CDR2 ANQGSEA. To note about this clonotype: No antigen is known for it.

V usage is TRBV29-1 and J usage is TRBJ2-3, with TRBD2 matching 11 bases. The source of this sequence is a man aged 40-55 years in good health. The source material was blood. The CDR3 region has the DNA TGCAGCGGGCAGAGGTCCGGGACTAGCGGAACTAGCACAGATACGCAGTATTTT. This encodes CSGQRSGTSGTSTDTQYF.